Reported below is one T cell receptor (beta chain). Germline V gene sequence: CDR1 MNHEY, CDR2 SVGAGI. This CDR3 region has 13 residues. V was cut by 6 bases and J by 6 bases, with 15 bases left in between. Measured with immunoSEQ multiplex PCR; TCRdb has only the in-frame clones, and not every one. The sample records about 95,000 clones, about four fifths being singletons. This record belongs to a study of blood T cell repertoires in COVID-19. The wider study: The United States, Italy and Spain provided the acute and convalescent COVID-19 samples.

The source is a man at least 80 years old with COVID-19, enrolled during active disease. Sequenced input: peripheral blood. The rearrangement joins TRBV6-5 to TRBJ2-7; D gene unclear. The CDR3 sequence: CASRAGGRTEQYF. The DNA for the CDR3 is TGTGCCAGCAGGGCTGGTGGGCGTACCGAGCAGTACTTC.